These 31 T cell receptor beta chains were all obtained from the same sample, sequenced in a study of graft-versus-host responses after intestinal transplantation. Assay: immunoSEQ multiplex PCR; the TCRdb copy retains only in-frame clones and omits some. The top ten clones hold approximately 0.32% of a sample with tens of thousands of clones, 80% to 95% of them seen once. These TCRs' antigens remain unknown. The material was unstimulated CD4+ T cells sorted from spleen or lymph node cells, obtained before transplant. These receptors came from a human donor who was the organ donor for an intestinal transplant.

V and J are TRBV9 and TRBJ1-6; D is uncertain. Germline values: CDR1 SGDLS, CDR2 YYNGEE. This CDR3 comprises 15 residues. V lost 2 bases, J lost 10 bases, and 16 bases lay in between. CDR3 bases: TGTGCCAGCAGCGTCGAGGGCGGCAGTGGGTCACCCCTCCACTTT. Translation: CASSVEGGSGSPLHF.

The chain is built from TRBV6-6 and TRBJ1-3, with 7 positions matching TRBD1. The ends lost 2 bases at V and 0 bases at J; junction bases unmatched: 1. Germline V gene lookup returns CDR1 MNHNY and CDR2 SVGAGI (reference sequence). This CDR3 comprises 15 residues. CDR3 sequence: CASSYDRVSGNTIYF. The CDR3 DNA reads as TGTGCCAGCAGTTACGACAGGGTCTCTGGAAACACCATATATTTT.

Comments on this clone: Other nucleotide sequences from this sample produce the same CDR3. The V call is TRBV5-1, the J call TRBJ2-7; 11 nucleotides line up with TRBD2. CDR3 length equals 19 residues. J was trimmed by 9 bases and V by 0 bases; bases with no gene match: 20. Germline V gene lookup returns CDR1 SGHRS and CDR2 YFSETQ. DNA for the CDR3: TGCGCCAGCAGCTTGGGAGAGGGTCGGCGGCTAGCGGGAGGAATGGGGCAGTACTTC. Residues: CASSLGEGRRLAGGMGQYF.

The V gene is TRBV5-5, the J gene TRBJ1-2; 7 positions agree with TRBD1. Germline V gene sequence: CDR1 SGHKS, CDR2 YYEKEE (reference sequence). The CDR3 covers 13 residues. Unmatched junction bases numbered 3, after V lost 2 bases and J lost 5 bases. The DNA for the CDR3 is TGTGCCAGCAGCTTAGGGGGCGCGTATGGCTACACCTTC. Encoded protein: CASSLGGAYGYTF.

The chain employs TRBV28 and TRBJ1-4; no clear D gene. This CDR3 comprises 14 residues. Deletions cut 2 bases from V and 5 bases from J, with 9 bases between. In germline, CDR1 is MDHEN, CDR2 SYDVKM. CDR3 loop: CASSLSGYNEKLFF. In DNA, the CDR3 is TGTGCCAGCAGTTTAAGCGGATACAATGAAAAACTGTTTTTT.

The chain recombines TRBV5-1 with TRBJ2-3; the match to TRBD2 covers 11 bases. V shed 4 bases and J 6 bases; nucleotides not matched to a gene: 7. This CDR3 contains 15 residues. Germline V gene lookup returns CDR1 SGHRS and CDR2 YFSETQ. CDR3 amino acids: CASSPASGRPDTQYF. As DNA, the CDR3 is TGCGCCAGCAGCCCGGCTAGCGGGAGGCCCGATACGCAGTATTTT.

The chain carries TRBV7-2 and TRBJ2-3; no reliable D call. Germline assignment: CDR1 SGHTA and CDR2 FQGNSA. This CDR3 contains 13 residues. V lost 5 bases to trimming and J lost 2 bases, with 8 bases between them. The CDR3 is CASSTPNTDTQYF. CDR3 DNA sequence: TGTGCCAGCAGCACCCCTAACACAGATACGCAGTATTTT.

The chain is built from TRBV15 and TRBJ2-7; the D is unclear. V dropped 1 base and J dropped 3 bases, with 13 bases sitting between them. The CDR3 has 15 residues. Germline V gene data show CDR1 as LNHNV and CDR2 as YYDKDF (reference sequence). CDR3 nucleotide sequence: TGTGCCACCAGCAGAGGCCGAGGAGCCCGCTACGAGCAGTACTTC. Encoded protein: CATSRGRGARYEQYF. The full variable domain, with the rest looked up from reference TRBV15 and TRBJ2-7, is DAMVIQNPRYQVTQFGKPVTLSCSQTLNHNVMYWYQQKSSQAPKLLFHYYDKDFNNEADTPDNFQSRRPNTSFCFLDIRSPGLGDTAMYLCATSRGRGARYEQYFGPGTRLTVT.

The rearrangement joins TRBV9 to TRBJ1-1; no definite D call. The V end lost 3 bases, the J end lost 0 bases, and 6 bases lay between the germline ends. Germline assignment: CDR1 SGDLS and CDR2 YYNGEE. The CDR3 runs to 13 residues. The DNA of the CDR3 is TGTGCCAGCAGCGGGCAGATGAACACTGAAGCTTTCTTT. The encoded protein is CASSGQMNTEAFF. Combining the CDR3 with reference TRBV9 and TRBJ1-1 gives the whole variable domain DSGVTQTPKHLITATGQRVTLRCSPRSGDLSVYWYQQSLDQGLQFLIQYYNGEERAKGNILERFSAQQFPDLHSELNLSSLELGDSALYFCASSGQMNTEAFFGQGTRLTVV.

The chain recombines TRBV19 with TRBJ1-5; D not certain. CDR3 length equals 13 residues. Trimming removed 6 bases from V and 2 bases from J, with 8 bases in between. Looked up from germline, CDR1 is LNHDA and CDR2 is SQIVND (reference sequence). This chain's CDR3 is CASSRQGNQPQHF. CDR3 in DNA: TGTGCCAGTAGCCGGCAGGGCAATCAGCCCCAGCATTTT.

The V call is TRBV7-2, the J call TRBJ2-7, with TRBD2 matching 14 bases. Germline V gene data show CDR1 as SGHTA and CDR2 as FQGNSA. The J segment lost 5 bases and the V segment lost 3 bases, leaving 6 bases of the junction unmatched. The CDR3 runs 16 residues. CDR3 residues: CASSFRTSGRIDEQYF. CDR3 nucleotide sequence: TGTGCCAGCAGCTTCAGGACTAGCGGGAGGATCGACGAGCAGTACTTC.

The chain uses TRBV19 and TRBJ1-5, with D perhaps TRBD1 (5 bases). Trimming took 3 bases from V and 4 from J, leaving 13 bases between them. Germline lookup yields CDR1 LNHDA and CDR2 SQIVND (reference sequence). The CDR3 has 15 amino acids. Here the CDR3 reads CASSIYSGINQPQHF. CDR3 nucleotide sequence: TGTGCCAGTAGTATTTATTCAGGGATTAATCAGCCCCAGCATTTT.

V and J are TRBV6-1 and TRBJ2-7; weak D call: TRBD2 (6 bases). V was shortened by 3 bases and J by 3 bases, with 15 bases between the two germline ends. In germline, CDR1 is MNHNS, CDR2 SASEGT. CDR3 length: 15 residues. The CDR3 is CASSDGGTRNYEQYF. Written as DNA, the CDR3 is TGTGCCAGCAGTGATGGGGGGACGCGCAACTACGAGCAGTACTTC.

The V and J genes are TRBV4-2 and TRBJ2-5; 11 bases align to TRBD2. Germline V CDR1 and CDR2: LGHNA, YNFKEQ. The CDR3 loop spans 16 amino acids. Trimming took 1 base from V and 5 from J; bases not matched to a gene: 6. The CDR3 DNA sequence: TGTGCCAGCAGCCAAGCTTCGACTAGCGGGGATGAGACCCAGTACTTC. It yields the protein CASSQASTSGDETQYF.

The V gene is TRBV10-2, the J gene TRBJ2-7; 10 bases are a match to TRBD1. The CDR3 contains 13 residues. Per germline, CDR1 WSHSY and CDR2 SAAADI. J was trimmed by 7 bases and V by 5 bases; bases with no gene match: 5. The CDR3 reads CASSRQGAGEQYF. The CDR3 DNA is TGCGCCAGCAGTAGACAGGGGGCGGGGGAGCAGTACTTC.

The chain has TRBV5-1 and TRBJ2-3; TRBD2 matches at 7 bases. The V gene's germline CDR1 is SGHRS and CDR2 YFSETQ. CDR3 length equals 16 residues. Trimming removed 7 bases from V and 0 bases from J; junction bases left unmatched: 11. As DNA, the CDR3 is TGCGCCAGCGGTACCGGCGGGACTACTAGCACAGATACGCAGTATTTT. Translation gives CASGTGGTTSTDTQYF.

This chain connects TRBV27 to TRBJ2-3, with a possible D match to TRBD1 (6 bases). V was pared by 5 bases and J by 7 bases, with 22 bases between. Germline V CDR1 and CDR2: MNHEY, SMNVEV (reference sequence). This CDR3 has 16 residues. CDR3 sequence reads: CASSRSKQTGSNTQYF. CDR3 in DNA: TGTGCCAGCAGTCGTTCCAAACAGACAGGCTCCAATACGCAGTATTTT.

The rearrangement links TRBV21-1 to TRBJ2-7; TRBD1, the table's D call, was not compared with the DNA. TRBV21-1 is deemed a pseudogene. The CDR3 loop spans 13 amino acids. CDR3 nucleotide sequence: TGTGCCAGCCGGGACAGGGGGCTATACGAGCAGTACTTC. Its protein is CASRDRGLYEQYF.

This chain uses TRBV28 with TRBJ2-3; the match to TRBD2 covers 14 bases. V lost 4 bases, J lost 14 bases, and 11 bases stayed unmatched. The length of the CDR3 is 15 residues. Germline loops: CDR1 MDHEN, CDR2 SYDVKM. DNA for the CDR3: TGTGCCAGCAGTTCCCGACTAGCGGGAGGGAGTTGGCCGTATTTT. Amino acid sequence: CASSSRLAGGSWPYF.

V is TRBV28 and J is TRBJ2-7, with a tentative D call TRBD2 (5 bases). In germline, CDR1 is MDHEN, CDR2 SYDVKM. V was cut by 7 bases and J by 2 bases, with 15 bases left in between. CDR3 size: 14 residues. CDR3 loop: CASKSGFGPYEQYF. DNA of the CDR3: TGTGCCAGCAAGTCGGGGTTCGGACCCTACGAGCAGTACTTC.

The rearrangement joins TRBV7-9 to TRBJ1-1; 8 bases map to TRBD1. The CDR3 spans 15 residues. CDR1 and CDR2 (germline): SEHNR, FQNEAQ (reference sequence). The junction had 5 bases not matched to a gene; V was cut back by 5 bases and J by 0 bases. CDR3 bases: TGTGCCAGCAGCATCCGGGACAGGATGAACACTGAAGCTTTCTTT. As protein: CASSIRDRMNTEAFF.

This CDR3 is CASRDQVGGGEQYF. The DNA of the CDR3 is TGCGCCAGCAGGGATCAGGTAGGGGGCGGGGAGCAGTACTTC. The V and J genes are TRBV4-1 and TRBJ2-7, with 7 positions matching TRBD1. CDR3 length: 14 amino acids. J gave up 7 bases and V 6 bases, and 12 bases lay outside the gene matches. Germline V gene data show CDR1 as MGHRA and CDR2 as YSYEKL.

The chain recombines TRBV5-1 with TRBJ2-5; a weak D match, TRBD2 (5 bases). The CDR3 runs to 13 residues. The germline V and J ends were trimmed by 0 bases and 5 bases, with 8 bases remaining between them. Germline CDR1 SGHRS, CDR2 YFSETQ. CDR3 protein: CASSLVPGETQYF. Here the CDR3 DNA reads TGCGCCAGCAGCTTGGTTCCGGGGGAGACCCAGTACTTC.

The rearrangement uses TRBV6-4 and TRBJ1-6, with a weak D call TRBD1 (6 bases). This CDR3 is 15 amino acids long. Deletions cut 0 bases from V and 5 bases from J, with 8 bases between. Germline V lookup: CDR1 MRHNA, CDR2 SNTAGT. The CDR3 DNA reads as TGTGCCAGCAGTGACTCGGCAGGGGATAATTCACCCCTCCACTTT. This codes for CASSDSAGDNSPLHF.

This clone was detected once. The chain carries TRBV5-1 and TRBJ1-1, with D uncertain. Germline V gene sequence: CDR1 SGHRS, CDR2 YFSETQ. Trimming removed 4 bases from V and 6 bases from J, with 16 bases in between. This CDR3 contains 14 residues. The CDR3 region has the DNA TGCGCCAGCAGCACCGGGTCCACGTACGCTGAAGCTTTCTTT. It translates to CASSTGSTYAEAFF.

V and J are TRBV19 and TRBJ2-1, with D tentatively TRBD1 (7 bases). V lost 6 bases, J lost 11 bases, and 14 bases lay in between. Germline V gene data show CDR1 as LNHDA and CDR2 as SQIVND (reference sequence). The CDR3 covers 12 residues. CDR3 DNA: TGTGCCAGTAGGAGACAGGGAGGTCAGCAGTTCTTC. Its protein product is CASRRQGGQQFF. Full variable domain (missing parts from reference TRBV19 and TRBJ2-1): DGGITQSPKYLFRKEGQNVTLSCEQNLNHDAMYWYRQDPGQGLRLIYYSQIVNDFQKGDIAEGYSVSREKKESFPLTVTSAQKNPTAFYLCASRRQGGQQFFGPGTRLTVL.

V gene TRBV2 combines with J gene TRBJ1-1; D gene ambiguous. This CDR3 has 13 residues. The V gene's germline CDR1 is SNHLY and CDR2 FYNNEI. V was cut by 3 bases and J by 4 bases, with 9 bases left in between. CDR3 region: CASSEESFTEAFF. The CDR3 DNA is TGTGCCAGCAGTGAGGAGAGTTTCACTGAAGCTTTCTTT.

The chain joins TRBV28 to TRBJ2-3; D is perhaps TRBD2 (6 bases). Looked up from germline, CDR1 is MDHEN and CDR2 is SYDVKM. The CDR3 runs 14 residues. Trimming took off 4 bases at V and 2 bases at J, with 10 bases between the two ends. DNA for the CDR3: TGTGCCAGCAGTTCGGGAGTACCCACAGATACGCAGTATTTT. Translation gives CASSSGVPTDTQYF.

This clone was recorded a few times. This sequence joins TRBV2 and TRBJ1-5, with D unclear. The V end lost 5 bases, the J end lost 4 bases, and 9 bases lay between the germline ends. The germline V gene has CDR1 SNHLY and CDR2 FYNNEI. This CDR3 region has 13 residues. The CDR3: CASSLAPNQPQHF. The CDR3 DNA sequence: TGTGCCAGCAGTTTAGCCCCTAATCAGCCCCAGCATTTT. Combining the CDR3 with reference TRBV2 and TRBJ1-5 gives the whole variable domain EPEVTQTPSHQVTQMGQEVILRCVPISNHLYFYWYRQILGQKVEFLVSFYNNEISEKSEIFDDQFSVERPDGSNFTLKIRSTKLEDSAMYFCASSLAPNQPQHFGDGTRLSIL.

The rearrangement links TRBV29-1 to TRBJ2-3; 11 positions match TRBD2. The ends lost 5 bases at V and 4 bases at J; junction bases unmatched: 11. The germline V gene has CDR1 SQVTM and CDR2 ANQGSEA. The CDR3 loop spans 16 amino acids. The CDR3 sequence is CSVTRLAGGYADTQYF. For the CDR3, the DNA is TGCAGCGTTACCCGTTTAGCGGGGGGGTACGCAGATACGCAGTATTTT.

The chain is built from TRBV29-1 and TRBJ1-2; perhaps TRBD1 as D (5 bases). V was shortened by 6 bases and J by 1 base, with 12 bases between the two germline ends. Germline CDR1 reads SQVTM; CDR2 reads ANQGSEA. The CDR3 totals 13 residues. The CDR3 sequence is CSVGAGVNYGYTF. CDR3 DNA sequence: TGCAGCGTCGGAGCGGGGGTTAACTATGGCTACACCTTC.